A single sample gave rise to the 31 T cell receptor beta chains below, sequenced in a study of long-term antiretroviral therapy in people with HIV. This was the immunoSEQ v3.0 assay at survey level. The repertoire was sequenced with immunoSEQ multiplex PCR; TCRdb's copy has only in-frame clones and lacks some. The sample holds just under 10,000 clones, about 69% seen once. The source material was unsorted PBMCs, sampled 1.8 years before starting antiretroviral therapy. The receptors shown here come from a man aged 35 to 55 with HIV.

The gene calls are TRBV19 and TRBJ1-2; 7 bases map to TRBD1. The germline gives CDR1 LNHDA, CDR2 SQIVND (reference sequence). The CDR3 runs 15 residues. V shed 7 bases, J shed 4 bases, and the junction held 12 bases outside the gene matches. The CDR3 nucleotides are TGTGCCAGTATTCGGACAGGCGACAAGCTCTATGGCTACACCTTC. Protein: CASIRTGDKLYGYTF.

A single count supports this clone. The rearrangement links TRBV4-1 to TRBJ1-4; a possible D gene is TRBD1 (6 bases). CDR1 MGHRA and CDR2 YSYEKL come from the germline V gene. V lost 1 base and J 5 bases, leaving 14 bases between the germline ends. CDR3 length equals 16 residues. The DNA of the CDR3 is TGCGCCAGCAGCCAAGCCCGGACAGATTGGAATGAAAAACTGTTTTTT. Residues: CASSQARTDWNEKLFF.

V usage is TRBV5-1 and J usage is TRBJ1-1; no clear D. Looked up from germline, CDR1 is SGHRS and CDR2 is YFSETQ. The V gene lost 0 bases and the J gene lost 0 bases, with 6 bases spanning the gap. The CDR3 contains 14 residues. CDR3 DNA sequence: TGCGCCAGCAGCTTGGGCGGAATGAACACTGAAGCTTTCTTT. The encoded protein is CASSLGGMNTEAFF.

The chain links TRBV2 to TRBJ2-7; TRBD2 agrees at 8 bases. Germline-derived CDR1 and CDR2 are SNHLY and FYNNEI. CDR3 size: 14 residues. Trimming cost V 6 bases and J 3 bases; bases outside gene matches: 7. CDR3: CASSGMTSVYEQYF. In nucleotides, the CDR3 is TGTGCCAGCAGCGGGATGACTAGCGTCTACGAGCAGTACTTC. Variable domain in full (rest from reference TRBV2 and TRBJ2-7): EPEVTQTPSHQVTQMGQEVILRCVPISNHLYFYWYRQILGQKVEFLVSFYNNEISEKSEIFDDQFSVERPDGSNFTLKIRSTKLEDSAMYFCASSGMTSVYEQYFGPGTRLTVT.

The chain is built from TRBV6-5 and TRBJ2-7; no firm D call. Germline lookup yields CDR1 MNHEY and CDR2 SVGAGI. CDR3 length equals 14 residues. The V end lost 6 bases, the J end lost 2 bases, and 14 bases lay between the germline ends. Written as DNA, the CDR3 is TGTGCCAGCAGGTCCGGGCCCCCCACCTACGAGCAGTACTTC. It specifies CASRSGPPTYEQYF.

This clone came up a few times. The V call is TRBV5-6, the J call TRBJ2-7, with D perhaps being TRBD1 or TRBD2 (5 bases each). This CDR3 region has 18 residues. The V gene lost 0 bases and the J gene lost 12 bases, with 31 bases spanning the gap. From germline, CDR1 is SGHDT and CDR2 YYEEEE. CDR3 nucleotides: TGTGCCAGCAGCTTGGATGGAGGACGGTCCCACCCTGGACAAAATCGGTACTTC. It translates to CASSLDGGRSHPGQNRYF.

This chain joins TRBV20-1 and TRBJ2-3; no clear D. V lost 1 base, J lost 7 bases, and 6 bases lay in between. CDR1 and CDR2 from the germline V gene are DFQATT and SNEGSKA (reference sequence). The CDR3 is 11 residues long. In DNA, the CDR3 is TGCAGTGCTAGAGGGCCTAATACGCAGTATTTT. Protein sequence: CSARGPNTQYF.

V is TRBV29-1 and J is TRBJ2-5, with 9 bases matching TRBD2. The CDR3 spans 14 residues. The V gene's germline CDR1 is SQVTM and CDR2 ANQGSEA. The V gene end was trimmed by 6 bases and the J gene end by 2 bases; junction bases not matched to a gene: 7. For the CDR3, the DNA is TGCAGCGTCGCCTATAGCGGGGGACAAGAGACCCAGTACTTC. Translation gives CSVAYSGGQETQYF. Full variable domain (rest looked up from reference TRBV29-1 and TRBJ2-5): SAVISQKPSRDICQRGTSLTIQCQVDSQVTMMFWYRQQPGQSLTLIATANQGSEATYESGFVIDKFPISRPNLTFSTLTVSNMSPEDSSIYLCSVAYSGGQETQYFGPGTRLLVL.

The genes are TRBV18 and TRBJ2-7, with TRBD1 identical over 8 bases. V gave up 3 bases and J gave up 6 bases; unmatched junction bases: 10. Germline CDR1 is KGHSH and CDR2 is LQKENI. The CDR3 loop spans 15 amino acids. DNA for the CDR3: TGTGCCAGCTCACCCGTTGAGACAGGGGAGCGCGAGCAGTACTTC. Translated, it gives CASSPVETGEREQYF.

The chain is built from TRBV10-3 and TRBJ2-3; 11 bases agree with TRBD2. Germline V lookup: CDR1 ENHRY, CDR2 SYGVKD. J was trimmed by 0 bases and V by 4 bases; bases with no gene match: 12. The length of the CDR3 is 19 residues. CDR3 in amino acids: CAISGQGVAGGASTDTQYF. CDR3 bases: TGTGCCATCAGTGGTCAAGGAGTAGCGGGGGGGGCCAGCACAGATACGCAGTATTTT.

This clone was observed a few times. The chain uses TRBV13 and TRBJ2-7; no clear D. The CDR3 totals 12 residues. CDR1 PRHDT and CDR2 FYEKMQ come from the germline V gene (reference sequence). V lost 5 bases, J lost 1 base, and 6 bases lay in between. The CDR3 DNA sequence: TGTGCCAGCAGCCGTAGTTCCTACGAGCAGTACTTC. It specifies CASSRSSYEQYF.

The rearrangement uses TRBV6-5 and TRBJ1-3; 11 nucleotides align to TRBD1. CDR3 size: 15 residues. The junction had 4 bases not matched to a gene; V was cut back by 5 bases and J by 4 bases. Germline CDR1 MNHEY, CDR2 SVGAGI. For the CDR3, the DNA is TGTGCCAGCAGTAGGGGACAGGGGGGAGGAAACACCATATATTTT. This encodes CASSRGQGGGNTIYF.

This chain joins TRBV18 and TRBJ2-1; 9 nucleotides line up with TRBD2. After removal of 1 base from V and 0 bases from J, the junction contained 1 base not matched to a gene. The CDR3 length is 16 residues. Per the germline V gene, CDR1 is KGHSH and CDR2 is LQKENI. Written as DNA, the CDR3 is TGTGCCAGCTCACCACTAGCGGGGGCCTCCTACAATGAGCAGTTCTTC. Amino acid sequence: CASSPLAGASYNEQFF.

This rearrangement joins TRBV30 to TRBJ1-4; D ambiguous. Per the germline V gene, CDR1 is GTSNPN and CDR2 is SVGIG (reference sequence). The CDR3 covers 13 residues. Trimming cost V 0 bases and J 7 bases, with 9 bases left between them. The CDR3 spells CAWSVPQSEKLFF. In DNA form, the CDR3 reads TGTGCCTGGAGTGTACCCCAAAGTGAAAAACTGTTTTTT.

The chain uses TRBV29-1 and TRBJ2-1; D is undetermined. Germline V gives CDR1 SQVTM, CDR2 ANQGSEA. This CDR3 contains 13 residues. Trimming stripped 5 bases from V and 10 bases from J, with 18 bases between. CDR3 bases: TGCAGCGTTCGGTTGCAGGTTGGGGTCGAGCAGTTCTTC. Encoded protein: CSVRLQVGVEQFF.

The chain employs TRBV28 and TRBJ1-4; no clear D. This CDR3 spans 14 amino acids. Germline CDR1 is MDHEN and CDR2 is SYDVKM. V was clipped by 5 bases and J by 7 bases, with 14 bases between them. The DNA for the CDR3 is TGTGCCAGCAGTGCACGGGGTTTCGGTGAAAAACTGTTTTTT. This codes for CASSARGFGEKLFF.

The CDR3 loop reads CASSLEGGLGDGYTF. CDR3 bases: TGCGCCAGCAGCTTGGAAGGTGGTCTAGGGGATGGCTACACCTTC. The chain has TRBV5-1 and TRBJ1-2; TRBD1 might be the D (5 bases). Germline CDR1 is SGHRS and CDR2 is YFSETQ. V lost 0 bases, J lost 6 bases, and 15 bases lay in between. This CDR3 is built from 15 residues. The full variable domain, with the rest looked up from reference TRBV5-1 and TRBJ1-2, is KAGVTQTPRYLIKTRGQQVTLSCSPISGHRSVSWYQQTPGQGLQFLFEYFSETQRNKGNFPGRFSGRQFSNSRSEMNVSTLELGDSALYLCASSLEGGLGDGYTFGSGTRLTVV.

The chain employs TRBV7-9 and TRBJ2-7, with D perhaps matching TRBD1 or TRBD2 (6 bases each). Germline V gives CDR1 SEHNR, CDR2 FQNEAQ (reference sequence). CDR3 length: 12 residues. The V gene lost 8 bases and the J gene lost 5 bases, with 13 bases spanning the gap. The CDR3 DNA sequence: TGTGCCAGCGGAGGGGGAATCCACGAGCAGTACTTC. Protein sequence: CASGGGIHEQYF.

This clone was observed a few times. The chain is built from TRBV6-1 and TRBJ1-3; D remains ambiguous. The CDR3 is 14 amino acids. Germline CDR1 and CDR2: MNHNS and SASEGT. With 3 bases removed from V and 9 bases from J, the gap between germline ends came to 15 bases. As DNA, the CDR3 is TGTGCCAGCAGTGAGAGCCTATCCCAGGTCACCATATATTTT. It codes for CASSESLSQVTIYF.

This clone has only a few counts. The CDR3 sequence: CASSETGPNSPLHF. DNA of the CDR3: TGCGCCAGCAGCGAGACAGGTCCTAATTCACCCCTCCACTTT. The chain employs TRBV5-1 and TRBJ1-6; tentatively, D is TRBD1 (6 bases). V lost 4 bases and J lost 6, with 11 bases in between. The V gene's germline CDR1 is SGHRS and CDR2 YFSETQ. The CDR3 consists of 14 residues.

CDR3 region: CASSLRQGYYEQYF. The DNA for the CDR3 is TGTGCCAGCAGCTTGAGACAGGGGTACTACGAGCAGTACTTC. The rearrangement links TRBV5-4 to TRBJ2-7; 8 bases match TRBD1. Trimming removed 1 base from V and 3 bases from J; junction bases left unmatched: 3. The CDR3 contains 14 residues. Per the germline V gene, CDR1 is SGHNT and CDR2 is YYREEE (reference sequence). Complete variable domain (other parts from reference TRBV5-4 and TRBJ2-7): ETGVTQSPTHLIKTRGQQVTLRCSSQSGHNTVSWYQQALGQGPQFIFQYYREEENGRGNFPPRFSGLQFPNYSSELNVNALELDDSALYLCASSLRQGYYEQYFGPGTRLTVT.

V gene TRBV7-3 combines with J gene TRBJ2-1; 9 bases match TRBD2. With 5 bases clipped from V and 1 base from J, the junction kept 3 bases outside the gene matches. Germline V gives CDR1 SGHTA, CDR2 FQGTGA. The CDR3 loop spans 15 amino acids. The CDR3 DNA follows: TGTGCCAGCAGCGTCCTAGCGGGGTCCTACAATGAGCAGTTCTTC. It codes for CASSVLAGSYNEQFF. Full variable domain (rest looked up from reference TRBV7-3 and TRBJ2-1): GAGVSQTPSNKVTEKGKYVELRCDPISGHTALYWYRQSLGQGPEFLIYFQGTGAADDSGLPNDRFFAVRPEGSVSTLKIQRTERGDSAVYLCASSVLAGSYNEQFFGPGTRLTVL.

CDR3 sequence reads: CASSYQGEGNEKLFF. The CDR3 DNA reads as TGTGCCAGCAGTTACCAGGGCGAAGGGAATGAAAAACTGTTTTTT. The chain carries TRBV6-5 and TRBJ1-4, with D perhaps matching TRBD1 (5 bases). The CDR3 is 15 amino acids. Germline loops: CDR1 MNHEY, CDR2 SVGAGI. V dropped 2 bases and J dropped 5 bases, with 12 bases sitting between them.

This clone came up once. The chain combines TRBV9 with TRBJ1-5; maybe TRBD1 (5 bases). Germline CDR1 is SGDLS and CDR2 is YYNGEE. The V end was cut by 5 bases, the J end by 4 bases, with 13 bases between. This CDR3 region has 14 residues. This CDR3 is CASSFGDLNQPQHF. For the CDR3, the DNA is TGTGCCAGCAGTTTCGGGGACCTTAATCAGCCCCAGCATTTT.

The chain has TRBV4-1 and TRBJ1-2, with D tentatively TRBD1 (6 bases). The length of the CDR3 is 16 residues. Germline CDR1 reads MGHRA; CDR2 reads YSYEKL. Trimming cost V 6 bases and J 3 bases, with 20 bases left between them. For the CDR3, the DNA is TGCGCCAGCAGGCATAGGGAGGGGGGGGATGACTATGGCTACACCTTC. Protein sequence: CASRHREGGDDYGYTF.

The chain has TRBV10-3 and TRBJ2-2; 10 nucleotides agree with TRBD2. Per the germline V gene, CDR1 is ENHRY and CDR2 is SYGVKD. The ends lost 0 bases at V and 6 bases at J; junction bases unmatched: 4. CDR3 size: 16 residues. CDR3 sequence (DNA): TGTGCCATCAGTGAGTCGAGCGGGGGGGCCGCCGGGGAGCTGTTTTTT. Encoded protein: CAISESSGGAAGELFF.

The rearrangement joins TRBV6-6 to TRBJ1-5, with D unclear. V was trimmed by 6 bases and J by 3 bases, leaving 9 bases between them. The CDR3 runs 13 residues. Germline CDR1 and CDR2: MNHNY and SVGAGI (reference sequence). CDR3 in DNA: TGTGCCAGCAGCGGGAAGCTCAATCAGCCCCAGCATTTT. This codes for CASSGKLNQPQHF.

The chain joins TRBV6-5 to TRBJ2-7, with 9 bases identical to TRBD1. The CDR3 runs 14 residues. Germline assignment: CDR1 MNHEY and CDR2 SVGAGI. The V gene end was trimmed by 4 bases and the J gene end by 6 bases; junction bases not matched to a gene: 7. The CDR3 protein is CASSSGQGVGEQYF. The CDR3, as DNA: TGTGCCAGCAGTTCGGGACAGGGTGTGGGCGAGCAGTACTTC.

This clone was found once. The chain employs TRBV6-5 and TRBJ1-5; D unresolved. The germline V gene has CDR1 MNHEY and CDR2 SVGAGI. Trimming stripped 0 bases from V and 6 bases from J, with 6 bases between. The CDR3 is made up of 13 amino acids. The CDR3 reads CASSYSRSQPQHF. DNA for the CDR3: TGTGCCAGCAGTTACTCGCGAAGTCAGCCCCAGCATTTT.

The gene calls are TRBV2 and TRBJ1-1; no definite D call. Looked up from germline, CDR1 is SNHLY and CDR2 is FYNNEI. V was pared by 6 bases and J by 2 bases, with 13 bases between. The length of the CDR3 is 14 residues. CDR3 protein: CASSGNPGNTEAFF. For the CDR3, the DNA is TGTGCCAGCAGCGGAAACCCAGGAAACACTGAAGCTTTCTTT.

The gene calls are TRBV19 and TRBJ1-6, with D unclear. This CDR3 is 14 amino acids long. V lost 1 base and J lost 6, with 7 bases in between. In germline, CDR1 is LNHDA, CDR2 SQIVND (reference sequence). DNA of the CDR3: TGTGCCAGTAGTATAGGGGCCGGTAATTCACCCCTCCACTTT. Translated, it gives CASSIGAGNSPLHF.